This T cell receptor (beta chain) was sequenced for a study of cytomegalovirus exposure and HLA in healthy donors. Study-level points and caveats: When presence/absence was analysed, sequencing depth was taken to be roughly uniform across donors. By HLA locus, TCR association rates varied in a later analysis, with DRB1 showing the most and HLA-C the fewest. Rare TCR sequences predominated, though certain public TCRs were found in many donors. What TCR beta sequences reportedly achieved was accurate prediction of HLA-A and HLA-B alleles in most subjects.

Primers included in the PCR were 60 Vbeta and 13 Jbeta primers. Repertoires were generated with immunoSEQ multiplex PCR, while TCRdb's copy carries only in-frame clones and drops some. The table includes more than 150,000 clones, roughly 84% detected once. Regarding this clone: No antigen is known for it.

Germline V CDR1 and CDR2: SGHRS, YFSETQ. Trimming cost V 0 bases and J 1 base, with 10 bases left between them. The CDR3 sequence is 16 residues long. This clonotype was obtained from a woman under 30 in good health and CMV-seronegative. This chain joins TRBV5-1 and TRBJ2-2; D is unresolved. The specimen was PBMCs. The CDR3 DNA is TGCGCCAGCAGCTTGGTATCTGGGCTGAACACCGGGGAGCTGTTTTTT. Amino acids: CASSLVSGLNTGELFF.